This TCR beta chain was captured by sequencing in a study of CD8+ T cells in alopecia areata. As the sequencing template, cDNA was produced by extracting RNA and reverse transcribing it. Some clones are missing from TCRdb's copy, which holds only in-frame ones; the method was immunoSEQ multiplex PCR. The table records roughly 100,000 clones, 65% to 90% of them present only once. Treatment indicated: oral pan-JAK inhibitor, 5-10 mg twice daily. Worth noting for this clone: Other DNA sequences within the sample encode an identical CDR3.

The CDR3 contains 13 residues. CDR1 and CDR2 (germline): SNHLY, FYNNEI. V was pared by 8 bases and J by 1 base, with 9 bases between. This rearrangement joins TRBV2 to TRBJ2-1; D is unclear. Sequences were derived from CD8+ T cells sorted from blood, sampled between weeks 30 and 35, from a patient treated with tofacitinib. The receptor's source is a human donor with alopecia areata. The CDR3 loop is CASVTGSYNEQFF. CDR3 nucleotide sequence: TGTGCCAGCGTTACGGGTTCCTACAATGAGCAGTTCTTC.